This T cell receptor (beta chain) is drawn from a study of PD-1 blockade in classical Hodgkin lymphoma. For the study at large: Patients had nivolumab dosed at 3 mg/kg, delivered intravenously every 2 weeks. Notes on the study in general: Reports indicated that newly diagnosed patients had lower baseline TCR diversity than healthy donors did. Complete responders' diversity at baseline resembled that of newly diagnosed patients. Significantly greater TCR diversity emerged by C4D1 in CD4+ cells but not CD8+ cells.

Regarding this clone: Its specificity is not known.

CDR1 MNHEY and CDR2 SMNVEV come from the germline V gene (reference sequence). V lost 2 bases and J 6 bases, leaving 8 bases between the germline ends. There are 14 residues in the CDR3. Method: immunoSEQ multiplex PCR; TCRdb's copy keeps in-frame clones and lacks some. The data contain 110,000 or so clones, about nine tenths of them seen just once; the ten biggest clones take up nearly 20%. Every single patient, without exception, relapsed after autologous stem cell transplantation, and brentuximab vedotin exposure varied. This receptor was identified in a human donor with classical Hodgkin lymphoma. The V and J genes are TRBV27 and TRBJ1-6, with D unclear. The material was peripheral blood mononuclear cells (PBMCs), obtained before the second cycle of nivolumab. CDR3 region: CASSLRESNSPLHF. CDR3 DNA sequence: TGTGCCAGCAGTTTAAGGGAAAGTAATTCACCCCTCCACTTT.